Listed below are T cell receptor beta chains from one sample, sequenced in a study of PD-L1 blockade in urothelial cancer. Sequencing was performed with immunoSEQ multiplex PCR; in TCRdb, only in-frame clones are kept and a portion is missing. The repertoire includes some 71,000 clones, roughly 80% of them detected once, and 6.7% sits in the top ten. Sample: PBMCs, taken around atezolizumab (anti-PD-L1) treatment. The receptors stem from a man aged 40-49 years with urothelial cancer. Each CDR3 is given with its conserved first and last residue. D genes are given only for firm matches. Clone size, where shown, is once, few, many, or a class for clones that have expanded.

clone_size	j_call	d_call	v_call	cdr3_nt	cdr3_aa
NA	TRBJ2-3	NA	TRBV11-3	TGTGCCAGCAGGATAAATACAGGAGATACGCAGTATTTT	CASRINTGDTQYF
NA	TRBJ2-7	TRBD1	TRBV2	TGTGCCAGCAGTGCCTCTGGGACAGATTCCTACGAGCAGTACTTC	CASSASGTDSYEQYF
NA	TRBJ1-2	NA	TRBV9	TGTGCCAGCAGCGTAGAGAGTTGGGAGGGAAAGGGCTATGGCTACACCTTC	CASSVESWEGKGYGYTF
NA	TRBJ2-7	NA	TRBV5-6	TGTGCCAGCAGCTCGGACCCGGGGTCCAGCTCCTACGAGCAGTACTTC	CASSSDPGSSSYEQYF
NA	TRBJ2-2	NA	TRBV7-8	TGTGCCAGCAGCTTCTACAGGGAGGGGGAGCTGTTTTTT	CASSFYREGELFF
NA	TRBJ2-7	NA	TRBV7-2	TGTGCCAGCAGCCCGCCGGGCCCCAGGGTCCACGAGCAGTACTTC	CASSPPGPRVHEQYF
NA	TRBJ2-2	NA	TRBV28	TGTGCCAGCAGATTTGGGCAGGGTAACACCGGGGAGCTGTTTTTT	CASRFGQGNTGELFF
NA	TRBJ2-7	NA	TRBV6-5	TGTGCCAGCAGTTGGTTGAACACAGCCTACGAGCAGTACTTC	CASSWLNTAYEQYF
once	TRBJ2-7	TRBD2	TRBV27	TGTGCCAGCAGTTTATGGCGGGGGGCCTACGAGCAGTACTTC	CASSLWRGAYEQYF
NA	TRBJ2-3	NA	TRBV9	TGTGCCAGCAGCGACCCTAAGGACTTGACTAGCACAGATACGCAGTATTTT	CASSDPKDLTSTDTQYF
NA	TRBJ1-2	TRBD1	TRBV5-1	TGCGCCAGCAGCCCTTCGACAGGGGGCGCAGGCACGGGTGGCTACACCTTC	CASSPSTGGAGTGGYTF
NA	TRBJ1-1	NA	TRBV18	TGTGCCAGCTCACCATCAGTCCGAAGAAACACTGAAGCTTTCTTT	CASSPSVRRNTEAFF
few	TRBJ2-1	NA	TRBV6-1	TGTGCCAGCACCTTGGAGGGCCGCTACAATGAGCAGTTCTTC	CASTLEGRYNEQFF
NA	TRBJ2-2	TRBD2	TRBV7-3	TGTGCCAGCAGCCGGGGACTAGCGGGAACGATCGGGGAGCTGTTTTTT	CASSRGLAGTIGELFF
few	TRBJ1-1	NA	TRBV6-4	TGTGCCAGCAGTGACTCTTCAAGGGGCACTGAAGCTTTCTTT	CASSDSSRGTEAFF
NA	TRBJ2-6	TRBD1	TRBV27	TGTGCCACCAAGGGACAGGTCGGCTCTGGGGCCAACGTCCTGACTTTC	CATKGQVGSGANVLTF
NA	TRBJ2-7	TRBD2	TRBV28	TGTGCCAGCACCCCTTCCGGGACTAGTGGAGACCGGGTCTATGAGCAGTACTTC	CASTPSGTSGDRVYEQYF
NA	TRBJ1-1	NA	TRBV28	TGTGCCAGCAGTTGGCAGGGCGAGACTGAAGCTTTCTTT	CASSWQGETEAFF
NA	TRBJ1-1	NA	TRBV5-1	TGCGCCTCCTCCCGGGAGGGCAACACTGAAGCTTTCTTT	CASSREGNTEAFF
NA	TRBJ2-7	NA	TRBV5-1	TGCGCCAGCAGCTTGGCCCAGGGGAACGAGCAGTACTTC	CASSLAQGNEQYF
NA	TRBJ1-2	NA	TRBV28	TGTGCCAGCAGTTTAGCACGGGAGCACTATGGCTACACCTTC	CASSLAREHYGYTF
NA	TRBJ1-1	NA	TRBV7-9	TGTGCCAGCAGCTTTAGATCAGGCACGAACACTGAAGCTTTCTTT	CASSFRSGTNTEAFF
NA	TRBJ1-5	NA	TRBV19	TGTGCCAGTAGTATTCGGGTGAGGCAGAGCAATCAGCCCCAGCATTTT	CASSIRVRQSNQPQHF
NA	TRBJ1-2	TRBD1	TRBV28	TGTGCCAGCACCGAAGACAGGGGAGATGGCTACACCTTC	CASTEDRGDGYTF
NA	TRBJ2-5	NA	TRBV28	TGTGCCAGCAAAGGGGCCAGGGTTGAGACCCAGTACTTC	CASKGARVETQYF
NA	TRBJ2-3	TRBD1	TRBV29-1	TGCAGCGTTGACAGACAGGGGAGGCCGTATTTT	CSVDRQGRPYF
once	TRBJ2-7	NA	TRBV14	TGTGCCAGCAGCCCCCGGTCGTGGCGGGGTTTCGACGAGCAGTACTTC	CASSPRSWRGFDEQYF
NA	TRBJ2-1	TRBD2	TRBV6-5	TGTGCCAGCACCGGGACTAGCGGGAGGAGGGGCGAGCAGTTCTTC	CASTGTSGRRGEQFF
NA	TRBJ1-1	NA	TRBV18	TGTGCCAGCTCACCGGGAGGGGGGAACACTGAAGCTTTCTTT	CASSPGGGNTEAFF
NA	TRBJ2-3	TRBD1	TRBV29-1	TGCAGCGTTGTTAGGACAGGAAAAGGAGATACGCAGTATTTT	CSVVRTGKGDTQYF
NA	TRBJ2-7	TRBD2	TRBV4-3	TGCGCCAGCAGCCGATCACTCACGGCGGGAGTGGGTTCCTACGAGCAGTACTTC	CASSRSLTAGVGSYEQYF
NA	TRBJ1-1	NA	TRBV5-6	TGTGCCAGCAGCATGGGATTTGGGCAGGACACTGAAGCTTTCTTT	CASSMGFGQDTEAFF
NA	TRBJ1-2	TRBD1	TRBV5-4	TGTGCCAGCAGCTGGGACCCGGGGTCAGGGCCACAGGGGGGGGACTATGGCTACACCTTC	CASSWDPGSGPQGGDYGYTF
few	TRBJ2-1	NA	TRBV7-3	TGTGCCAGCAGCTTAATAGCGGACTCCTACAATGAGCAGTTCTTC	CASSLIADSYNEQFF
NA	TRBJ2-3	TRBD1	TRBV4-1	TGCGCCAGCAGACCGATATCCCCCCGACAGGGGGAATCTGATACGCAGTATTTT	CASRPISPRQGESDTQYF
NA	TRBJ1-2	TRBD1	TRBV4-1	TGCGCCAGCAGCCAACAGCAGGGGGCCGGCTACACCTTC	CASSQQQGAGYTF
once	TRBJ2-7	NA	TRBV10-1	TGCGCCTACTACGAGCAGTACTTC	CAYYEQYF
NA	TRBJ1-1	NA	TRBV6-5	TGTGCCAGCAGTTCCTCTCCCGTCAGCACTGAAGCTTTCTTT	CASSSSPVSTEAFF
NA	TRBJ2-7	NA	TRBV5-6	TGTGCCAGCAGCTTGGTCAGGGCCTACGAGCAGTACTTC	CASSLVRAYEQYF
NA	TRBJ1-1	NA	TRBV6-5	TGTGCCAGCAGTTACTCCAGACGGAGGAACACTGAAGCTTTCTTT	CASSYSRRRNTEAFF
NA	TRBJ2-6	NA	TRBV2	TGTGCCAGCAGTGAGAGGAGCTCTGGGGCCAACGTCCTGACTTTC	CASSERSSGANVLTF
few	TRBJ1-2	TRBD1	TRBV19	TGTGCCAGTAGTTTTCGACAGGGGCATGGCTACACCTTC	CASSFRQGHGYTF
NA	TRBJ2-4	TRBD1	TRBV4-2	TGTGCCAGCAGCCGGTCGGGCGACAGGGGGGCGAACATTCAGTACTTC	CASSRSGDRGANIQYF
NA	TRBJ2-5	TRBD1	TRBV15	TGTGCCACCAGCAGAGATCTCACGGGTCCAACGACAGGGAGTGAGACCCAGTACTTC	CATSRDLTGPTTGSETQYF
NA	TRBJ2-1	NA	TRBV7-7	TGTGCTAGCAGCCGGACTATCTACAATGAGCAGTTCTTC	CASSRTIYNEQFF
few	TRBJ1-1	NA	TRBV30	TGTGCCTGGAGTGTAGGACACCTTCTGCCTGAAGCTTTCTTT	CAWSVGHLLPEAFF
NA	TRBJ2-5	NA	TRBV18	TGTGCCAGCTCACCCGGGACACAGTACCAAGAGACCCAGTACTTC	CASSPGTQYQETQYF
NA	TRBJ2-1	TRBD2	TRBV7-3	TGTGCCAGCAGAATTAGCGGGATAGGGGGTGAGCAGTTCTTC	CASRISGIGGEQFF
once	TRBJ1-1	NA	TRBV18	TGTGCCAGCTCACCAGCCGCCAGAAACACTGAAGCTTTCTTT	CASSPAARNTEAFF
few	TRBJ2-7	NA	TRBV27	TGTGCCAGCTGGGCGGGACAGACCACCCACGAGCAGTACTTC	CASWAGQTTHEQYF
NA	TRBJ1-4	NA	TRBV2	TGTGCCACCCCCGGGTCGGCTAATGAAAAACTGTTTTTT	CATPGSANEKLFF
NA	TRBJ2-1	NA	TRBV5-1	TGCGCCAGCAGCTTGGAACAGGGAGTTAGGTATGAGCAGTTCTTC	CASSLEQGVRYEQFF
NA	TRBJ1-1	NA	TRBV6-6	TGTGCCAGCAACAACAGGGTCATGAACACTGAAGCTTTCTTT	CASNNRVMNTEAFF
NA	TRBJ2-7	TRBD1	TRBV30	TGTGCCTTAGGACAGGCTGGCGAGCAGTACTTC	CALGQAGEQYF
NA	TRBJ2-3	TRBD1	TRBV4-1	TGCGCCAGCAGCCTCGGGACAGGAGGCACAGATACGCAGTATTTT	CASSLGTGGTDTQYF
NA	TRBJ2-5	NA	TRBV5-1	TGCGCCAGCAGCTTGCGCACAGGGAAGGAGACCCAGTACTTC	CASSLRTGKETQYF